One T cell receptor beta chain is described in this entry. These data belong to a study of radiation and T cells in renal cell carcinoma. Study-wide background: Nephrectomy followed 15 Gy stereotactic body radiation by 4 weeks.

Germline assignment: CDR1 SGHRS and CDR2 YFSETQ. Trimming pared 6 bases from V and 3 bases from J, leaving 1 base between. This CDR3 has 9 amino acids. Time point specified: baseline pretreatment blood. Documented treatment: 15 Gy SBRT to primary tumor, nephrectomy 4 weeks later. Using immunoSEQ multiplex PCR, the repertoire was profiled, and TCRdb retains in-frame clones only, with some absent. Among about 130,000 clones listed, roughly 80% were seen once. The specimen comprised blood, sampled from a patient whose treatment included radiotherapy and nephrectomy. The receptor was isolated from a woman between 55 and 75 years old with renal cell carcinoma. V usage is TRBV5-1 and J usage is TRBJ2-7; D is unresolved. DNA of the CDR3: TGCGCCAGCAACTACGAGCAGTACTTC. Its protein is CASNYEQYF.